These 14 T cell receptor beta chains were sequenced from one sample in a study of blood T cell repertoires in COVID-19. Sequencing used immunoSEQ multiplex PCR; TCRdb keeps in-frame clones, though not all of them. This sample carries 65,000 to 100,000 clones, roughly nine tenths of them seen once, and the ten largest clones take around 8.6%. The sequenced sample consisted of peripheral blood. These receptors all come from a man aged 45-65 years with acute or convalescent COVID-19.

The rearrangement links TRBV6-5 to TRBJ2-1; 7 bases are a match to TRBD1. Germline V CDR1 and CDR2: MNHEY, SVGAGI. With V trimmed by 0 bases and J by 8 bases, 7 bases remained unmatched. The CDR3 length is 15 residues. The DNA of the CDR3 is TGTGCCAGCAGTTACTCGGCAGGGGGTAACGATGAGCAGTTCTTC. Its protein product is CASSYSAGGNDEQFF.

This chain connects TRBV3-1 (or the pseudogene TRBV3-2) to TRBJ1-2; D remains ambiguous. Germline V lookup: CDR1 LGHDT, CDR2 YNNKEL (reference sequence). Trimming shortened V by 3 bases and J by 3 bases, and 11 bases separated the two germline ends. The CDR3 consists of 14 residues. CDR3 sequence (DNA): TGTGCCAGCAGCCACCCTACCGAGGACTATGGCTACACCTTC. It translates to CASSHPTEDYGYTF.

This chain links TRBV6-5 with TRBJ2-2; 11 positions match TRBD1. The CDR3 loop spans 14 amino acids. Trimming cost V 8 bases and J 7 bases; bases outside gene matches: 6. Looked up from germline, CDR1 is MNHEY and CDR2 is SVGAGI. CDR3 nucleotide sequence: TGTGCCAGCTCTCTCGGGACAGGGGGCGGGGAGCTGTTTTTT. It encodes CASSLGTGGGELFF.

V usage is TRBV3-1 (or the pseudogene TRBV3-2) and J usage is TRBJ2-2; D unclear. This CDR3 is built from 14 residues. V lost 3 bases and J 1 base, leaving 6 bases between the germline ends. CDR1 is LGHDT, CDR2 YNNKEL, per germline (reference sequence). CDR3 nucleotide sequence: TGTGCCAGCAGCCAGTTGAGGAACACCGGGGAGCTGTTTTTT. This translates into CASSQLRNTGELFF.

J is TRBJ2-3 and V is TRBV9; tentatively, D is TRBD1 (6 bases). The V end was cut by 3 bases, the J end by 1 base, with 6 bases between. The CDR3 has 13 residues. The V gene's germline CDR1 is SGDLS and CDR2 YYNGEE. CDR3 protein: CASSGGRTDTQYF. DNA of the CDR3: TGTGCCAGCAGCGGGGGGCGCACAGATACGCAGTATTTT.

V gene TRBV19 combines with J gene TRBJ2-7, with 7 bases lining up with TRBD1. Looked up from germline, CDR1 is LNHDA and CDR2 is SQIVND (reference sequence). This CDR3 region has 13 residues. The junction had 6 bases not matched to a gene; V was cut back by 5 bases and J by 5 bases. CDR3 sequence reads: CASSGAGGDEQYF. CDR3 bases: TGTGCCAGTAGTGGGGCAGGGGGAGACGAGCAGTACTTC.

This rearrangement joins TRBV2 to TRBJ2-7; D not certain. The germline V and J ends were trimmed by 1 base and 7 bases, with 5 bases remaining between them. Germline V gene data show CDR1 as SNHLY and CDR2 as FYNNEI. The CDR3 contains 11 residues. The CDR3 region has the DNA TGTGCCAGCAGTGAAGTCTCGGAGCAGTACGTC. Translated: CASSEVSEQYV.

The chain recombines TRBV18 with TRBJ1-2; D possibly corresponds to TRBD1 (5 bases). V was trimmed by 0 bases and J by 7 bases, leaving 15 bases between them. Germline V gene lookup returns CDR1 KGHSH and CDR2 LQKENI. This CDR3 has 15 residues. Here the CDR3 DNA reads TGTGCCAGCTCACCACCGGTGGAGGGACCGGGTGGCTACACCTTC. Translated, it gives CASSPPVEGPGGYTF.

This chain connects TRBV5-1 to TRBJ2-7, with 7 bases that match TRBD1. Germline V CDR1 and CDR2: SGHRS, YFSETQ. The CDR3 contains 13 residues. Losses at the gene ends were 4 bases for V and 3 bases for J; bases not matched to a gene: 4. The CDR3 DNA is TGCGCCAGCAGCCCATCAGGGGGCTACGAGCAGTACTTC. It translates to CASSPSGGYEQYF.

The V and J genes are TRBV28 and TRBJ2-1; weak D call: TRBD1 (5 bases). The germline CDR1 and CDR2 sequences are MDHEN and SYDVKM. V lost 6 bases to trimming and J lost 10 bases, with 13 bases between them. The CDR3 spans 12 residues. The CDR3 here is CASRTRVVEQFF. CDR3 bases: TGTGCCAGCAGAACCAGGGTCGTGGAGCAGTTCTTC.

There are a few counts of this clone. This sequence joins TRBV2 and TRBJ1-2, with 10 bases matching TRBD1. This CDR3 has 14 residues. With 6 bases clipped from V and 2 bases from J, the junction kept 3 bases outside the gene matches. Per germline, CDR1 SNHLY and CDR2 FYNNEI. CDR3: CASRGQGGNYGYTF. The CDR3 DNA follows: TGTGCCAGCAGAGGACAGGGGGGAAACTATGGCTACACCTTC.

The chain combines TRBV6-1 with TRBJ2-7, with 7 nucleotides matching TRBD1. Germline assignment: CDR1 MNHNS and CDR2 SASEGT. The V gene end was trimmed by 1 base and the J gene end by 4 bases; junction bases not matched to a gene: 4. The CDR3 runs 14 residues. CDR3 protein: CASSEGGGRYEQYV. DNA of the CDR3: TGTGCCAGCAGTGAAGGAGGGGGCCGGTACGAGCAGTACGTC.

V is TRBV10-3 and J is TRBJ2-3, with 11 bases that match TRBD2. The CDR3 contains 16 residues. Trimming cost V 6 bases and J 3 bases; bases outside gene matches: 8. Germline assignment: CDR1 ENHRY and CDR2 SYGVKD. This CDR3 is CAIRGSGGAITDTQYF. Here the CDR3 DNA reads TGTGCCATCAGAGGTAGCGGGGGGGCCATAACAGATACGCAGTATTTT.

The chain combines TRBV19 with TRBJ1-6; 9 nucleotides align to TRBD1. The ends lost 8 bases at V and 8 bases at J; junction bases unmatched: 4. There are 13 residues in the CDR3. Germline CDR1 is LNHDA and CDR2 is SQIVND (reference sequence). The chain's CDR3 is CASAGTGHSPLHF. CDR3 bases: TGTGCCAGTGCCGGGACAGGGCATTCACCCCTCCACTTT.